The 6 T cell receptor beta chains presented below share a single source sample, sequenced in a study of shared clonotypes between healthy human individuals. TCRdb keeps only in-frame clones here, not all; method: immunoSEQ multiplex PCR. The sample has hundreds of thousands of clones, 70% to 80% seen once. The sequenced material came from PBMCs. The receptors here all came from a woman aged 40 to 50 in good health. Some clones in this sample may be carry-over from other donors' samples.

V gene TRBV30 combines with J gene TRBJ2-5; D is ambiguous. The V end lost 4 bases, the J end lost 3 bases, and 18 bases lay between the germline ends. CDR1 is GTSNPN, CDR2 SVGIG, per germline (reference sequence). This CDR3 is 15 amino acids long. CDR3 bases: TGTGCCTGGACCAATGATTTGGAGAGGAAAGAGACCCAGTACTTC. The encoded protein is CAWTNDLERKETQYF.

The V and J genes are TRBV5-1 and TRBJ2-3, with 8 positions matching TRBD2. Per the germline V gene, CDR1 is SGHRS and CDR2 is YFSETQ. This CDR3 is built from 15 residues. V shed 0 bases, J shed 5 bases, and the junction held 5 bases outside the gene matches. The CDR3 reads CASSLGGLGGDTQYF. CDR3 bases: TGCGCCAGCAGCTTGGGGGGACTAGGTGGAGATACGCAGTATTTT.

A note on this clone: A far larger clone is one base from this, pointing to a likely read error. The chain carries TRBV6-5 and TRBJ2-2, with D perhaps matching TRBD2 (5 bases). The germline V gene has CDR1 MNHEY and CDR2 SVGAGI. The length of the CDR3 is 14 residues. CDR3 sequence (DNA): TGTGCCAGTCGGCGACATACAAACACCGGGAAGCTGTTTTTT. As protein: CASRRHTNTGKLFF.

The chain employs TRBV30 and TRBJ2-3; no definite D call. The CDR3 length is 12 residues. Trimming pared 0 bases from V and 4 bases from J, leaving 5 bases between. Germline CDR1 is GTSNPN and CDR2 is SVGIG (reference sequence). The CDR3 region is CAWSVGSDTQYF. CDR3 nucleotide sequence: TGTGCCTGGAGTGTAGGGTCAGATACGCAGTATTTT.

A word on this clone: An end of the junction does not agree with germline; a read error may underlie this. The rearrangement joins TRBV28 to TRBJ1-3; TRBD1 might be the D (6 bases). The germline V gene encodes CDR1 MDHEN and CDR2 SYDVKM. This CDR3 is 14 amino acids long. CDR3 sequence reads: CAGRDTSRGDTIYF. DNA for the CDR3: TGTGCCGGCAGGGACACGAGCCGGGGAGACACCATATATTTT.

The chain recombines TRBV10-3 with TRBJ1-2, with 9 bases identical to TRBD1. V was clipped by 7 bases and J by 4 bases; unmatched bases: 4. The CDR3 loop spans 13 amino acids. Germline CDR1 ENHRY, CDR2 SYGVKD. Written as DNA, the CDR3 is TGTGCCATCACGGGGGGACAGGGCTATGGCTACACCTTC. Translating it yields CAITGGQGYGYTF.